This T cell receptor (beta chain) derives from a study of CD8 T cells in Susac syndrome. In blood CD8+ and CD4+ T cells, TCR beta underwent sequencing. Relapsing-remitting disease, either stable or active, was present in the treatment-naive patients who were the multiple sclerosis controls. RNA, at about 0.45 to 1 ug, was reverse transcribed with random hexamers. Across 54 Vbeta and 13 Jbeta, immunoSEQ multiplex PCR amplified TCR beta CDR3. Each CDR3 protein gets one entry after TCRdb re-called the immunoSEQ multiplex PCR reads with MiXCR. This table holds about 300,000 distinct CDR3 sequences, around 89% found once. CDR3 length: 15 amino acids. V lost 2 bases and J lost 2, with 12 bases in between. The germline CDR1 and CDR2 sequences are MNHEY and SVGEGT.

The sample comprised CD8+ T cells from PBMCs. The receptor was isolated from a human donor with multiple sclerosis. This chain links TRBV6-2 or TRBV6-3 with TRBJ2-5; D unclear. The CDR3 sequence: CASSYGQHTQETQYF. CDR3 in DNA: TGTGCCAGCAGTTACGGTCAGCATACTCAAGAGACCCAGTACTTC.